A selection of T cell receptor beta chains follows, all from one sample in a study of regulatory T cells in long-lasting Graves disease. TCRdb used MiXCR to reprocess the multiplex PCR reads, holding one entry per CDR3 protein. The table includes more than 300,000 distinct CDR3 sequences, roughly 21% detected once. The input for sequencing was peripheral blood mononuclear cells (PBMCs), taken when the disease was refractory, from a patient treated with antithyroid drugs. Receptors originate from a female donor with Graves disease. CDR3s include the opening cysteine and the closing phenylalanine or tryptophan. Fields, in order: J gene, clone size, V gene, D gene, CDR3 DNA, CDR3 protein. The D gene is left open where the match is weak. Size values are once, few and many counts, or a class for expanded clones, and some rows have none.

j_gene: TRBJ1-1
abundance: -
v_gene: TRBV6-2/TRBV6-3
d_gene: -
CDR3nt: TGTGCCAGCAGTTACGGAGGGTATGAGAACACTGAAGCTTTCTTT
CDR3aa: CASSYGGYENTEAFF

j_gene: TRBJ2-7
abundance: -
v_gene: TRBV9
d_gene: -
CDR3nt: TGTGCCAGCAGCGTAGGGACAGCCCCGAACTACGAGCAGTACTTC
CDR3aa: CASSVGTAPNYEQYF

j_gene: TRBJ1-1
abundance: few
v_gene: TRBV29-1
d_gene: TRBD1
CDR3nt: TGCAGCGGAACCGGGGCCCCAGGGGGTGAAGCTTTCTTT
CDR3aa: CSGTGAPGGEAFF

j_gene: TRBJ1-4
abundance: many
v_gene: TRBV11-2
d_gene: -
CDR3nt: TGTGCCAGCAGCCCGCTCCTTAATGAAAAACTGTTTTTT
CDR3aa: CASSPLLNEKLFF

j_gene: TRBJ2-7
abundance: few
v_gene: TRBV13
d_gene: TRBD2
CDR3nt: TGTGCCAGCAGCTCTGGGGGGGGATATTACGAGCAGTACTTC
CDR3aa: CASSSGGGYYEQYF

j_gene: TRBJ1-4
abundance: many
v_gene: TRBV6-1
d_gene: TRBD1
CDR3nt: TGTGCCAGCAGTGTAGGGACAGGAAATGAAAAACTGTTTTTT
CDR3aa: CASSVGTGNEKLFF

j_gene: TRBJ2-5
abundance: many
v_gene: TRBV2
d_gene: TRBD2
CDR3nt: TGTGCCAGCAGTGAAGCCGGTTTACTAGCGGGGGAGAGGGAGACCCAGTACTTC
CDR3aa: CASSEAGLLAGERETQYF

j_gene: TRBJ2-5
abundance: many
v_gene: TRBV11-1
d_gene: -
CDR3nt: TGTGCCAGCAGCCGTGGGGTCGGCGAGACCCAGTACTTC
CDR3aa: CASSRGVGETQYF

j_gene: TRBJ1-1
abundance: -
v_gene: TRBV6-1
d_gene: -
CDR3nt: TGTGCCAGCGCGACGAGCGGGTACACTGAAGCTTTCTTT
CDR3aa: CASATSGYTEAFF

j_gene: TRBJ1-4
abundance: many
v_gene: TRBV5-1
d_gene: -
CDR3nt: TGCGCCAGCAGCTTGGGCTGGACAGCAACTAATGAAAAACTGTTTTTT
CDR3aa: CASSLGWTATNEKLFF

j_gene: TRBJ2-3
abundance: -
v_gene: TRBV20-1
d_gene: TRBD2
CDR3nt: TGCAGTGCTAGAGTGGCGGGAGGGCTAACAGATACGCAGTATTTT
CDR3aa: CSARVAGGLTDTQYF

j_gene: TRBJ2-7
abundance: many
v_gene: TRBV6-2/TRBV6-3
d_gene: -
CDR3nt: TGTGCCAGCAGTTACTCGAGGGTGATGTCGTACGAGCAGTACTTC
CDR3aa: CASSYSRVMSYEQYF

j_gene: TRBJ1-2
abundance: few
v_gene: TRBV18
d_gene: -
CDR3nt: TGTGCCAGCTCACCCCCCTCATTAATTGGCGGCTACACCTTC
CDR3aa: CASSPPSLIGGYTF

j_gene: TRBJ1-5
abundance: many
v_gene: TRBV12-3/TRBV12-4
d_gene: -
CDR3nt: TGTGCCAGCAGTTTCTCCTCCGGATCGATGCGGAATCAGCCCCAGCATTTT
CDR3aa: CASSFSSGSMRNQPQHF

j_gene: TRBJ1-5
abundance: many
v_gene: TRBV2
d_gene: -
CDR3nt: TGTGCCAGCACCGGCCCCAATCAGCCCCAGCATTTT
CDR3aa: CASTGPNQPQHF

j_gene: TRBJ2-6
abundance: many
v_gene: TRBV12-3/TRBV12-4
d_gene: -
CDR3nt: TGTGCCAGCACCCTCGGAGGGGTAGGGGCCAACGTCCTGACTTTC
CDR3aa: CASTLGGVGANVLTF

j_gene: TRBJ1-5
abundance: many
v_gene: TRBV2
d_gene: -
CDR3nt: TGTGCCAGCAGCCCCGGAAGAGTTAGCAATCAGCCCCAGCATTTT
CDR3aa: CASSPGRVSNQPQHF

j_gene: TRBJ1-5
abundance: few
v_gene: TRBV4-1
d_gene: -
CDR3nt: TGCGCCAGCAGCCAGGGATCGACCTTCAGCAATCAGCCCCAGCATTTT
CDR3aa: CASSQGSTFSNQPQHF

j_gene: TRBJ1-2
abundance: many
v_gene: TRBV28
d_gene: -
CDR3nt: TGTGCCAGCAGTTTAATCGGGCAGGGCTACACCTTC
CDR3aa: CASSLIGQGYTF

j_gene: TRBJ2-5
abundance: many
v_gene: TRBV7-2
d_gene: -
CDR3nt: TGTGCCAGCAGCTTAGCTTTCCAAGAGACCCAGTACTTC
CDR3aa: CASSLAFQETQYF

j_gene: TRBJ1-5
abundance: many
v_gene: TRBV6-2/TRBV6-3
d_gene: -
CDR3nt: TGTGCCAGCAGAGAACAGGGTTGGCAGCCCCAGCATTTT
CDR3aa: CASREQGWQPQHF

j_gene: TRBJ1-1
abundance: -
v_gene: TRBV29-1
d_gene: -
CDR3nt: TGCAGCGTTCCAGGGCTAGTGAACACTGAAGCTTTCTTT
CDR3aa: CSVPGLVNTEAFF

j_gene: TRBJ2-7
abundance: -
v_gene: TRBV7-8
d_gene: TRBD1
CDR3nt: TGTGCCAGCAGCGAAGACAGGGGGCCCTACGAGCAGTACTTC
CDR3aa: CASSEDRGPYEQYF

j_gene: TRBJ2-2
abundance: few
v_gene: TRBV7-2
d_gene: -
CDR3nt: TGTGCCAGCAGCTTCTCAGGGGAGGTTTACACCGGGGAGCTGTTTTTT
CDR3aa: CASSFSGEVYTGELFF

j_gene: TRBJ1-1
abundance: many
v_gene: TRBV27
d_gene: TRBD1
CDR3nt: TGTGCCAGCAGTTTGAGACAGGGAAGCACTGAAGCTTTCTTT
CDR3aa: CASSLRQGSTEAFF

j_gene: TRBJ1-6
abundance: many
v_gene: TRBV27
d_gene: -
CDR3nt: TGTGCCAGCAGTTTATCTAGCGAGAGCTCCTATAATTCACCCCTCCACTTT
CDR3aa: CASSLSSESSYNSPLHF

j_gene: TRBJ1-6
abundance: few
v_gene: TRBV6-9
d_gene: TRBD1
CDR3nt: TGTGCCAGCAGTTCCGAGACAGGGGGACTTTCACCCCTCCACTTT
CDR3aa: CASSSETGGLSPLHF

j_gene: TRBJ2-5
abundance: -
v_gene: TRBV5-1
d_gene: -
CDR3nt: TGCGCCAGCAGCCGGGCCACCAAAGAGACCCAGTACTTC
CDR3aa: CASSRATKETQYF

j_gene: TRBJ1-2
abundance: many
v_gene: TRBV28
d_gene: -
CDR3nt: TGTGCCAGCAGTTTGCCAGGGCTAGACTATGGCTACACCTTC
CDR3aa: CASSLPGLDYGYTF

j_gene: TRBJ1-6
abundance: many
v_gene: TRBV7-9
d_gene: -
CDR3nt: TGTGCCAGCAGCTCCGGAGGGCCGGGGATGCGCAATTCACCCCTCCACTTT
CDR3aa: CASSSGGPGMRNSPLHF

j_gene: TRBJ1-1
abundance: few
v_gene: TRBV19
d_gene: TRBD1
CDR3nt: TGTGCCAGTAGTAGATTCACAGGGGGCCGCACTGAAGCTTTCTTT
CDR3aa: CASSRFTGGRTEAFF

j_gene: TRBJ1-3
abundance: -
v_gene: TRBV18
d_gene: -
CDR3nt: TGTGCCAGCTCACCACCGCAGGCGAAGAGCTCTGGAAACACCATATATTTT
CDR3aa: CASSPPQAKSSGNTIYF

j_gene: TRBJ1-5
abundance: -
v_gene: TRBV6-2/TRBV6-3
d_gene: -
CDR3nt: TGTGCCAGCAGCCCACAGGGTTGGGGCAATCAGCCCCAGCATTTT
CDR3aa: CASSPQGWGNQPQHF

j_gene: TRBJ2-5
abundance: many
v_gene: TRBV19
d_gene: TRBD1
CDR3nt: TGTGCCAGTAACCGGACAGGGAAGAATTTTGAGACCCAGTACTTC
CDR3aa: CASNRTGKNFETQYF

j_gene: TRBJ2-7
abundance: many
v_gene: TRBV20-1
d_gene: TRBD2
CDR3nt: TGCAGTGCTAGAACTAGCGGGAGGGGTTGGGAGCAGTACTTC
CDR3aa: CSARTSGRGWEQYF

j_gene: TRBJ2-7
abundance: -
v_gene: TRBV5-1
d_gene: TRBD2
CDR3nt: TGCGCCAGCAGCTACGGGACTAGTCAGGTGGGCGCCTACGAGCAGTACTTC
CDR3aa: CASSYGTSQVGAYEQYF

j_gene: TRBJ2-7
abundance: few
v_gene: TRBV12-3/TRBV12-4
d_gene: TRBD2
CDR3nt: TGTGCCAGCAGTTCACTAGCGGGACCCCACGAGCAGTACTTC
CDR3aa: CASSSLAGPHEQYF

j_gene: TRBJ2-2
abundance: -
v_gene: TRBV30
d_gene: -
CDR3nt: TGTGCCTGGAGTATCTTCAGGAACACCGGGGAGCTGTTTTTT
CDR3aa: CAWSIFRNTGELFF

j_gene: TRBJ1-5
abundance: many
v_gene: TRBV5-6
d_gene: -
CDR3nt: TGTGCCAGCAGTTTTCGCAATCAGCCCCAGCATTTT
CDR3aa: CASSFRNQPQHF